These 24 T cell receptor beta chains share one sample of origin, sequenced in a study of T cells after yellow fever vaccination. A single record per CDR3 protein comes from TCRdb applying MiXCR to the 5' RACE reads. The sample includes hundreds of thousands of distinct CDR3 sequences, 13% of them seen just once. The source material was PBMCs, sampled on the day of the yellow fever booster vaccination. The receptors come from a man under 40 who received the YFV17D yellow fever vaccine.

V gene TRBV19 combines with J gene TRBJ2-3; 10 nucleotides line up with TRBD2. CDR3 length equals 17 residues. The junction had 17 bases not matched to a gene; V was cut back by 7 bases and J by 7 bases. Germline CDR1 reads LNHDA; CDR2 reads SQIVND (reference sequence). The CDR3 region is CASTPQAPGLATNTQYF. CDR3 bases: TGTGCCAGTACCCCACAGGCGCCGGGACTAGCGACAAATACGCAGTATTTT.

This clonotype was seen only a few times. The rearrangement links TRBV20-1 to TRBJ2-3; D remains unclear. Deletions cut 0 bases from V and 4 bases from J, with 11 bases between. CDR3 length: 14 amino acids. Germline CDR1 reads DFQATT; CDR2 reads SNEGSKA (reference sequence). CDR3 in amino acids: CSARDGSRSDTQYF. The CDR3 bases are TGCAGTGCTAGAGATGGTTCTAGGTCAGATACGCAGTATTTT.

In this sample, this clonotype turned up many times. V and J are TRBV7-2 and TRBJ2-1; 9 nucleotides align to TRBD2. Germline CDR1 and CDR2: SGHTA and FQGNSA. CDR3 length: 15 amino acids. V was pared by 5 bases and J by 3 bases, with 5 bases of the junction left unmatched. The CDR3, as DNA: TGTGCCAGCAGCCCTAGCGGGACGCACTACAATGAGCAGTTCTTC. Its translation is CASSPSGTHYNEQFF.

This clonotype turned up a few times. The rearrangement joins TRBV15 to TRBJ1-5; the D gene is possibly TRBD1 (6 bases). The CDR3 consists of 20 residues. Germline lookup yields CDR1 LNHNV and CDR2 YYDKDF (reference sequence). Trimming removed 0 bases at V and 2 bases at J, with 23 bases between. The CDR3 DNA reads as TGTGCCACCAGCAGAGAGGTCGGGGTGGAGGGGGGGTTTGGCAATCAGCCCCAGCATTTT. Amino acid sequence: CATSREVGVEGGFGNQPQHF. The full variable domain, completed using reference TRBV15 and TRBJ1-5, is DAMVIQNPRYQVTQFGKPVTLSCSQTLNHNVMYWYQQKSSQAPKLLFHYYDKDFNNEADTPDNFQSRRPNTSFCFLDIRSPGLGDTAMYLCATSREVGVEGGFGNQPQHFGDGTRLSIL.

The chain employs TRBV5-1 and TRBJ2-3, with D maybe TRBD1 (6 bases). Trimming left V 4 bases short and J 10 bases short, with 22 bases between. The CDR3 length is 15 residues. From germline, CDR1 is SGHRS and CDR2 YFSETQ. Here the CDR3 DNA reads TGCGCCAGCAGCCCCGGGACGGACCACAGGGCTCCGCAGTATTTT. Protein sequence: CASSPGTDHRAPQYF.

In this sample, this clonotype turned up a few times. One end of the junction does not line up with germline, which may come from a read error. The V call is TRBV6-5, the J call TRBJ2-3, with TRBD2 matching 8 bases. This CDR3 is 15 amino acids long. Germline V CDR1 and CDR2: MNHEY, SVGAGI. CDR3 bases: TGTGCCAGCAGTCACTCGAGCGGGAGCCCAGATACGCAGTATTTT. Translating gives CASSHSSGSPDTQYF.

This clonotype was observed a few times. The rearrangement joins TRBV19 to TRBJ2-7, with TRBD2 matching 10 bases. V dropped 3 bases and J dropped 3; count of bases not matched to a gene: 5. CDR1 LNHDA and CDR2 SQIVND come from the germline V gene (reference sequence). CDR3 length: 15 residues. CDR3 DNA sequence: TGTGCCAGTAGTATTAGCGGGACTAGCGACTACGAGCAGTACTTC. Translating gives CASSISGTSDYEQYF.

This clonotype turned up a few times. The chain uses TRBV6-5 and TRBJ2-7, with TRBD2 as a possible D gene (5 bases). Trimming removed 0 bases from V and 4 bases from J, with 13 bases in between. In germline, CDR1 is MNHEY, CDR2 SVGAGI. The CDR3 is made up of 15 amino acids. The CDR3 reads CASSYSSGSMYEQYF. CDR3 sequence (DNA): TGTGCCAGCAGTTACTCCTCGGGAAGTATGTACGAGCAGTACTTC.

This chain joins TRBV30 and TRBJ2-1; D perhaps matches TRBD2 (6 bases). V lost 2 bases and J 10 bases, leaving 15 bases between the germline ends. The CDR3 runs 13 residues. Germline CDR1 is GTSNPN and CDR2 is SVGIG (reference sequence). This CDR3 is CAWSPTRGGEQFF. In DNA form, the CDR3 reads TGTGCCTGGAGTCCGACGCGGGGAGGAGAGCAGTTCTTC. Together with reference TRBV30 and TRBJ2-1, the CDR3 gives the full variable domain: SQTIHQWPATLVQPVGSPLSLECTVEGTSNPNLYWYRQAAGRGLQLLFYSVGIGQISSEVPQNLSASRPQDRQFILSSKKLLLSDSGFYLCAWSPTRGGEQFFGPGTRLTVL.

The rearrangement joins TRBV4-2 to TRBJ1-6; no clear D. The ends were cut back, 1 base at V and 10 bases at J, with 11 bases in the middle. The CDR3 is 14 amino acids. CDR1 and CDR2 (germline): LGHNA, YNFKEQ. This chain's CDR3 is CASSQVGLGSPLHF. The CDR3 DNA reads as TGTGCCAGCAGCCAAGTCGGGTTGGGGTCACCCCTCCACTTT.

This clonotype was detected a few times. V and J are TRBV11-2 and TRBJ2-1; TRBD2 matches at 15 bases. V shed 5 bases, J shed 1 base, and the junction held 6 bases outside the gene matches. Germline values: CDR1 SGHAT, CDR2 FQNNGV. The CDR3 is 18 amino acids. CDR3 coding DNA: TGTGCCAGCAGCCGACGGACTAGCGGGAGGGGGTCCTACAATGAGCAGTTCTTC. It specifies CASSRRTSGRGSYNEQFF.

This clonotype was observed many times. This chain links TRBV20-1 with TRBJ2-2, with unresolved D. Germline V gives CDR1 DFQATT, CDR2 SNEGSKA (reference sequence). Trimming pared 3 bases from V and 2 bases from J, leaving 7 bases between. The CDR3 spans 13 residues. The CDR3: CSASGPNTGELFF. The CDR3 region has the DNA TGCAGTGCTAGTGGCCCAAACACCGGGGAGCTGTTTTTT.

In this sample, this clonotype turned up a few times. The chain is built from TRBV5-6 and TRBJ2-3; no clear D gene. Trimming shortened V by 0 bases and J by 8 bases, and 13 bases separated the two germline ends. Looked up from germline, CDR1 is SGHDT and CDR2 is YYEEEE. This CDR3 has 14 amino acids. The chain's CDR3 is CASSLEATRLTQYF. The DNA of the CDR3 is TGTGCCAGCAGCTTGGAGGCGACACGGCTTACGCAGTATTTT.

This clonotype was recorded a few times. This sequence joins TRBV27 and TRBJ2-2, with D hard to call. V was clipped by 3 bases and J by 1 base, with 15 bases between them. The CDR3 has 17 amino acids. Germline V gene lookup returns CDR1 MNHEY and CDR2 SMNVEV (reference sequence). This CDR3 is CASSFVAGRVNTGELFF. Here the CDR3 DNA reads TGTGCCAGCAGTTTCGTAGCTGGCAGAGTGAACACCGGGGAGCTGTTTTTT.

This rearrangement joins TRBV7-2 to TRBJ2-5; no clear D gene. The CDR3 length is 15 residues. Germline CDR1 reads SGHTA; CDR2 reads FQGNSA. The V and J ends lost 3 bases and 5 bases respectively, with 16 bases between them. The CDR3 DNA reads as TGTGCCAGCAGCTTCTCGGGTGGTCGGCCGGAGACCCAGTACTTC. Amino acids: CASSFSGGRPETQYF. The variable domain in full, with the rest retrieved from reference TRBV7-2 and TRBJ2-5, is GAGVSQSPSNKVTEKGKDVELRCDPISGHTALYWYRQSLGQGLEFLIYFQGNSAPDKSGLPSDRFSAERTGGSVSTLTIQRTQQEDSAVYLCASSFSGGRPETQYFGPGTRLLVL.

This clonotype has just a few counts. V is TRBV10-3 and J is TRBJ2-7; 7 bases agree with TRBD1. V lost 6 bases and J lost 2; bases outside the gene matches: 4. The CDR3 covers 13 residues. CDR1 ENHRY and CDR2 SYGVKD come from the germline V gene. The CDR3 reads CAISIQGPYEQYF. The CDR3 DNA reads TGTGCCATCAGCATACAGGGGCCCTACGAGCAGTACTTC.

V is TRBV12-3 or TRBV12-4 and J is TRBJ2-2, with D perhaps given as TRBD1 or TRBD2 (5 bases each). The CDR3 runs 12 residues. The V and J ends lost 11 bases and 0 bases respectively, with 7 bases between them. The CDR3 region has the DNA TGTGCCGGGACCTCGAACACCGGGGAGCTGTTTTTT. Protein: CAGTSNTGELFF.

This clonotype occurred a few times. The junction departs from germline at one end; a sequencing error may be responsible. This chain joins TRBV11-2 and TRBJ2-3; D might be TRBD1 (6 bases). The germline CDR1 and CDR2 sequences are SGHAT and FQNNGV. CDR3 size: 14 residues. CDR3 in amino acids: CASSLDRNTDTQYF. The CDR3 DNA reads as TGTGCCAGCAGCCTAGACAGGAATACAGATACGCAGTATTTT.

The gene calls are TRBV7-9 and TRBJ2-3; TRBD2 matches 7 bases. The CDR3 consists of 14 residues. In germline, CDR1 is SEHNR, CDR2 FQNEAQ (reference sequence). V was pared by 5 bases and J by 4 bases, with 6 bases of the junction left unmatched. CDR3 nucleotide sequence: TGTGCCAGCAGCCGGGAGCGGGGCGCAGATACGCAGTATTTT. Protein product: CASSRERGADTQYF.

There are a few counts of this clonotype. Written as DNA, the CDR3 is TGTGCTAGTGGTTTGGGCGGGAACCTCTATGGCTACACCTTC. Translation: CASGLGGNLYGYTF. The V and J genes are TRBV12-5 and TRBJ1-2; D is uncertain. Germline loops: CDR1 LGHNT, CDR2 FRNRAP. The ends were cut back, 1 base at V and 4 bases at J, with 10 bases in the middle. The CDR3 is made up of 14 amino acids.

The rearrangement joins TRBV20-1 to TRBJ2-1, with TRBD2 identical over 8 bases. Per germline, CDR1 DFQATT and CDR2 SNEGSKA (reference sequence). Unmatched junction bases numbered 10, after V lost 3 bases and J lost 9 bases. The CDR3 totals 14 residues. The CDR3 spells CSARSRGRLGEQFF. CDR3 sequence (DNA): TGCAGTGCTAGGTCTCGCGGGAGGTTGGGTGAGCAGTTCTTC.

In this sample, this clonotype turned up many times. This sequence joins TRBV20-1 and TRBJ2-3; D is possibly TRBD2 (6 bases). The germline V gene encodes CDR1 DFQATT and CDR2 SNEGSKA (reference sequence). This CDR3 is built from 10 residues. The CDR3 sequence: CSRDSNTQYF. For the CDR3, the DNA is TGCAGCCGGGACTCCAATACGCAGTATTTT.

The rearrangement joins TRBV7-2 to TRBJ2-5; 8 bases agree with TRBD2. V dropped 4 bases and J dropped 4; count of bases not matched to a gene: 8. CDR3 length equals 15 residues. The V gene's germline CDR1 is SGHTA and CDR2 FQGNSA. CDR3 nucleotides: TGTGCCAGCAGCTCCGGGGGGGGCCAGATAGAGACCCAGTACTTC. It encodes CASSSGGGQIETQYF.

The V and J genes are TRBV12-3 or TRBV12-4 and TRBJ2-5; 7 bases are a match to TRBD1. This CDR3 contains 15 residues. J gave up 5 bases and V 4 bases, and 10 bases lay outside the gene matches. CDR3 amino acids: CASSSREGARETQYF. DNA of the CDR3: TGTGCCAGCAGTTCCCGAGAGGGGGCGCGGGAGACCCAGTACTTC.